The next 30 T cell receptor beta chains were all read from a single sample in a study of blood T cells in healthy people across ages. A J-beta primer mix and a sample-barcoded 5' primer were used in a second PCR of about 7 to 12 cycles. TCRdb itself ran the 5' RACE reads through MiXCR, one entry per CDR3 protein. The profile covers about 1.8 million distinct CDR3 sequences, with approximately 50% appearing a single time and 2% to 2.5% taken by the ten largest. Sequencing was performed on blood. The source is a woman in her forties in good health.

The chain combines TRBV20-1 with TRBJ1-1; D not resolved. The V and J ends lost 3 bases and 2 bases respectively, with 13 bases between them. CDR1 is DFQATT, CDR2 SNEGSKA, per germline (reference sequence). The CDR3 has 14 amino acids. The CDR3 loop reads CSASEIEYNTEAFF. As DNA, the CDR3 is TGCAGTGCTAGCGAAATAGAGTACAACACTGAAGCTTTCTTT.

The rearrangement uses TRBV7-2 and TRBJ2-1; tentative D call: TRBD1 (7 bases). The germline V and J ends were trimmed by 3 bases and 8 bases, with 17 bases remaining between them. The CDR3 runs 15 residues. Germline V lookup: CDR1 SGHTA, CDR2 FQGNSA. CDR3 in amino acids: CASSLSRGVWDEQFF. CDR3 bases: TGTGCCAGCAGCTTGTCCAGGGGGGTCTGGGATGAGCAGTTCTTC.

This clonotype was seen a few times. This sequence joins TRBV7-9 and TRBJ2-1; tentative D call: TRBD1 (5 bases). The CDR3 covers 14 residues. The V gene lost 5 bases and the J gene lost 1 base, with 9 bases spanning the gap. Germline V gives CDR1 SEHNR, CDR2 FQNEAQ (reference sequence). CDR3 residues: CASSATVSYNEQFF. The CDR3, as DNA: TGTGCCAGCAGCGCGACAGTATCCTACAATGAGCAGTTCTTC.

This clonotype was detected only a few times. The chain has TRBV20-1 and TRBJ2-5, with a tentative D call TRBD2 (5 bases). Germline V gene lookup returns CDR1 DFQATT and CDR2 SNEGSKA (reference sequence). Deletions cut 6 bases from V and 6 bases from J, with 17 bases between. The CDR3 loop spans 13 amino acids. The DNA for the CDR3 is TGCAGTGCCCCGCTGGACCTCGGGAAGACCCAGTACTTC. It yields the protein CSAPLDLGKTQYF.

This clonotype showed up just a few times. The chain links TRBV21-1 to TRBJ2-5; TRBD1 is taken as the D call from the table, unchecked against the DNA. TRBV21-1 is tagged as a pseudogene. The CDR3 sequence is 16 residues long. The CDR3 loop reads CASTPAWPLTQETQYF. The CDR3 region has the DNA TGTGCCAGCACCCCTGCGTGGCCGTTGACCCAAGAGACCCAGTACTTC.

For the CDR3, the DNA is TGCAGTGTAGGGGGGCGCATAGATACGCAGTATTTT. As protein: CSVGGRIDTQYF. The chain combines TRBV20-1 with TRBJ2-3; D assignment may be TRBD1 or TRBD2 (6 bases each). Per germline, CDR1 DFQATT and CDR2 SNEGSKA (reference sequence). This CDR3 is 12 amino acids long. Trimming pared 7 bases from V and 5 bases from J, leaving 13 bases between.

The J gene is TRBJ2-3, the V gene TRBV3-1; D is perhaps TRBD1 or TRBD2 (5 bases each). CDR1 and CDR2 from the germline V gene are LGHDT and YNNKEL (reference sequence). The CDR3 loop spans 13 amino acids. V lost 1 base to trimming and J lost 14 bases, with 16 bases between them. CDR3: CASSQVRQGRPYF. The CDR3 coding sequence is TGTGCCAGCAGCCAAGTCAGGCAGGGACGCCCGTATTTT.

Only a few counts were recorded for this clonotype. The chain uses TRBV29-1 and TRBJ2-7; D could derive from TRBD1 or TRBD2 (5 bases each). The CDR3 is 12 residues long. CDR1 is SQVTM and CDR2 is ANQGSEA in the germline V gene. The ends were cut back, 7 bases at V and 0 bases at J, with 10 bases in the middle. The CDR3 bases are TGCAGCGGAGGGGACGGCTCCTACGAGCAGTACTTC. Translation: CSGGDGSYEQYF.

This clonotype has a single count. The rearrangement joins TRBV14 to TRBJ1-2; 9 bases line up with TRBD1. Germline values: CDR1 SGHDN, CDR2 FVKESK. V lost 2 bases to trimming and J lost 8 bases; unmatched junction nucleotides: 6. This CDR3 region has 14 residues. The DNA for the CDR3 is TGTGCCAGCAGCCAATGGGACAGGGAGGACGGCTACACCTTC. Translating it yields CASSQWDREDGYTF.

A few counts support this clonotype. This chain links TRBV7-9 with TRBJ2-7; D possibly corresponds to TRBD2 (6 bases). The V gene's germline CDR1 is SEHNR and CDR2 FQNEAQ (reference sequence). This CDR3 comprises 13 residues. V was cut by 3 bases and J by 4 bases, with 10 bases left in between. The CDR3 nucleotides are TGTGCCAGCAGCTTCTTGGAGGGATACGAGCAGTACTTC. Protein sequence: CASSFLEGYEQYF. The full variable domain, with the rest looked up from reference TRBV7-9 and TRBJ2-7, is DTGVSQNPRHKITKRGQNVTFRCDPISEHNRLYWYRQTLGQGPEFLTYFQNEAQLEKSRLLSDRFSAERPKGSFSTLEIQRTEQGDSAMYLCASSFLEGYEQYFGPGTRLTVT.

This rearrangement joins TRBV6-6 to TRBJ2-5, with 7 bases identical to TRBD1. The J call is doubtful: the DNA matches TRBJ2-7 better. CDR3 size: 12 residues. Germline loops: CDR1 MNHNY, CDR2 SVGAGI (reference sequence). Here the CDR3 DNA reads TGTGCCAGCACTAGGACAGGAGCCGAGCAGTACTTC. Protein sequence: CASTRTGAEQYF.

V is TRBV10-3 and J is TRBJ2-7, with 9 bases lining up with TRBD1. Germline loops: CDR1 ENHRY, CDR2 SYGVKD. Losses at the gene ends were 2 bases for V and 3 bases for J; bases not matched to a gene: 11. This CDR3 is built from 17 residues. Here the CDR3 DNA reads TGTGCCATCAGTGAGGAGGAGTCCGGGACAGGGCACTACGAGCAGTACTTC. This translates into CAISEEESGTGHYEQYF.

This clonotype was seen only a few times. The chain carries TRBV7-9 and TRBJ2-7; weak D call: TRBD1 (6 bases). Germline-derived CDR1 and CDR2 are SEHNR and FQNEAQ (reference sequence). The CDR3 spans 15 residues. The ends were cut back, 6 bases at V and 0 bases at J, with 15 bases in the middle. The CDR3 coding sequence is TGTGCCAGCAGTTACGGGGCAGGGGCCTCCTACGAGCAGTACTTC. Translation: CASSYGAGASYEQYF.

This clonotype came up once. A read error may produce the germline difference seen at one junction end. The CDR3 coding sequence is TGTGCCACCTGTGATCTTAGCTGGGCAGATACGCAGTATTTT. Amino acid sequence: CATCDLSWADTQYF. J is TRBJ2-3 and V is TRBV24-1; D is unresolved. Germline CDR1 is KGHDR and CDR2 is SFDVKD. This CDR3 is 14 amino acids long.

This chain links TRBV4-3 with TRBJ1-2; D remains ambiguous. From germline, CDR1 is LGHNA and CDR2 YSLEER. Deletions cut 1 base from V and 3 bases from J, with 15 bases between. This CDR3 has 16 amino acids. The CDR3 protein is CASSQVSRQLDYGYTF. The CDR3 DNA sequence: TGCGCCAGCAGCCAAGTATCTCGGCAGCTGGACTATGGCTACACCTTC.

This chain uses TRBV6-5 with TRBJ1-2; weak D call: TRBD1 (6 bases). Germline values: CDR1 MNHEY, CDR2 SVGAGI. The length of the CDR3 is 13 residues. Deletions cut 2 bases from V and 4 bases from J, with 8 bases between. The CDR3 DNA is TGTGCCAGCAGTTACGGGGGCGTCTATGGCTACACCTTC. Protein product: CASSYGGVYGYTF.

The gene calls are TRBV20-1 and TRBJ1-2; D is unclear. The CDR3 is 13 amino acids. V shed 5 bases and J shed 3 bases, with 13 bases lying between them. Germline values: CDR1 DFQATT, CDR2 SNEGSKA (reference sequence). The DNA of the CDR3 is TGCAGTGCTCCCCGGCCTTCCGACTATGGCTACACCTTC. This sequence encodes CSAPRPSDYGYTF.

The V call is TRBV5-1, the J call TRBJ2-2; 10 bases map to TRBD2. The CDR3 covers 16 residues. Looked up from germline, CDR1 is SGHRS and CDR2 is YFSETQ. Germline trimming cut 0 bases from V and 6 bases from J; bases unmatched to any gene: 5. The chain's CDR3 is CASSLGGTSEAGELFF. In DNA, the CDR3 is TGCGCCAGCAGCTTGGGCGGGACTAGCGAAGCCGGGGAGCTGTTTTTT.

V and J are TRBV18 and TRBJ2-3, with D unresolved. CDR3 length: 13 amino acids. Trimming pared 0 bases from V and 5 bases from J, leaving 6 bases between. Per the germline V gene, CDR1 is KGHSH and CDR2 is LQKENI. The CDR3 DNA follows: TGTGCCAGCTCACCACCGAACGGAGATACGCAGTATTTT. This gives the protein CASSPPNGDTQYF.

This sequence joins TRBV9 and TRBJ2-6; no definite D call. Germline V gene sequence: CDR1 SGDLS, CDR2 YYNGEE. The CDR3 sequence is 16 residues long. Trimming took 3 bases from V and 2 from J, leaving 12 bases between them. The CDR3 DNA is TGTGCCAGCAGCGCCCCCCACGTACCTGGGGCCAACGTCCTGACTTTC. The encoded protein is CASSAPHVPGANVLTF. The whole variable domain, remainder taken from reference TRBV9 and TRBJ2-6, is DSGVTQTPKHLITATGQRVTLRCSPRSGDLSVYWYQQSLDQGLQFLIQYYNGEERAKGNILERFSAQQFPDLHSELNLSSLELGDSALYFCASSAPHVPGANVLTFGAGSRLTVL.

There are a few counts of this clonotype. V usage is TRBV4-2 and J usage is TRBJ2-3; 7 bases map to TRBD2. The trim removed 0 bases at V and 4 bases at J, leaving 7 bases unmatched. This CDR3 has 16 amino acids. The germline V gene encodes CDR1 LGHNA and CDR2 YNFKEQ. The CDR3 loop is CASSQEASGDSDTQYF. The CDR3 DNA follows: TGTGCCAGCAGCCAAGAAGCTAGCGGAGACTCAGATACGCAGTATTTT.

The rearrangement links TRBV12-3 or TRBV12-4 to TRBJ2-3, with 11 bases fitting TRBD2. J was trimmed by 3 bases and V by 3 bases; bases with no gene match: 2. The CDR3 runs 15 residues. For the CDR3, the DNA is TGTGCCAGCAGTTTGCCTAGCGGGAGGACAGATACGCAGTATTTT. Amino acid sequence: CASSLPSGRTDTQYF.

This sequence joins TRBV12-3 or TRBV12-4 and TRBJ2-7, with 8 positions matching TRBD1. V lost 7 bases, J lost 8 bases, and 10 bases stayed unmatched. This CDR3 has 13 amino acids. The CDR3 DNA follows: TGTGCCAGCACCATTGGACAGGGAATTAAGCAGTACTTC. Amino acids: CASTIGQGIKQYF.

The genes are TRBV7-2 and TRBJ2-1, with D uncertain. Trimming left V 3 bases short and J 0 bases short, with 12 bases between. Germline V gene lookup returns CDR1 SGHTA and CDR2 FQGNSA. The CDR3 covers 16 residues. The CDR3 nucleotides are TGTGCCAGCAGCTTCGACCCGGTAAGCTCCTACAATGAGCAGTTCTTC. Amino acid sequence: CASSFDPVSSYNEQFF.

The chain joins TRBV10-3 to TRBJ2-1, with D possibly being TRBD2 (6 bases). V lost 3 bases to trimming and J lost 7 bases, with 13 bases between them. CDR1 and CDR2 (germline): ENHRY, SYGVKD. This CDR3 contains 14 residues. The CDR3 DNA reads TGTGCCATCAGTGATGGGTTGGGGGGTAATGAGCAGTTCTTC. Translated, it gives CAISDGLGGNEQFF.

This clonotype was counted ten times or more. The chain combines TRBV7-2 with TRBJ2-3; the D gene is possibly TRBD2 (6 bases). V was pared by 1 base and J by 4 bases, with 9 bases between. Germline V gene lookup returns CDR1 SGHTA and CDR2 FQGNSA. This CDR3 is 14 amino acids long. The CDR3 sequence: CASSLDAGSDTQYF. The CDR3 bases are TGTGCCAGCAGCTTAGACGCGGGGTCAGATACGCAGTATTTT.

CDR3 in amino acids: CASSQASRARTDTQYF. The CDR3 DNA reads TGCGCCAGCAGCCAAGCATCGAGGGCCAGGACAGATACGCAGTATTTT. J is TRBJ2-3 and V is TRBV4-3; D may be TRBD2 (5 bases). The germline V gene encodes CDR1 LGHNA and CDR2 YSLEER. The CDR3 length is 16 residues. Trimming removed 1 base from V and 3 bases from J, with 14 bases in between.

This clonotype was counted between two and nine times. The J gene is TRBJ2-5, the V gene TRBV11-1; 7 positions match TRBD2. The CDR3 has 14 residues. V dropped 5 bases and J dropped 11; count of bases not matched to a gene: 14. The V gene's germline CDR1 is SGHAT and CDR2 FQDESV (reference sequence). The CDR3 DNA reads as TGTGCCAGCAGCCCTCCAGGGACTACCAGCGGGCAGTACTTC. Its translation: CASSPPGTTSGQYF.

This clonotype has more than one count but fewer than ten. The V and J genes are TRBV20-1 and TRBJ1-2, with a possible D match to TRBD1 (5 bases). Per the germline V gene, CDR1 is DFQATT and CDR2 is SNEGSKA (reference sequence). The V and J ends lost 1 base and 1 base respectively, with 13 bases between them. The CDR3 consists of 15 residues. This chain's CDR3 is CSARGPGQLNYGYTF. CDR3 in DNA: TGCAGTGCTAGAGGACCCGGACAACTTAACTATGGCTACACCTTC.

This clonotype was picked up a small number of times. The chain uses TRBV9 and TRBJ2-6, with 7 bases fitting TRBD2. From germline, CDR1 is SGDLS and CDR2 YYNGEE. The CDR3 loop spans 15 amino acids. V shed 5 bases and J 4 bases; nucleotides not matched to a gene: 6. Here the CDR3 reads CASRDGGSGANVLTF. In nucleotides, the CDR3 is TGTGCCAGCAGGGACGGGGGGTCCGGGGCCAACGTCCTGACTTTC.